This T cell receptor (beta chain) was captured by sequencing in a study of blood T cell repertoires in COVID-19. Study-wide background: Samples taken during acute and convalescent COVID-19 were collected in the United States, Italy and Spain. Sample material is recorded as cDNA or gDNA derived from T cells, B-cell-depleted T cells, or PBMCs.

Trimming removed 7 bases from V and 0 bases from J; junction bases left unmatched: 6. From germline, CDR1 is SNHLY and CDR2 FYNNEI. CDR3 length: 15 amino acids. This clone appeared once. Per the study methods: Using reference gene primer amplification, nucleated cell counts were estimated. Sequenced by immunoSEQ multiplex PCR; TCRdb stores in-frame clones only, minus some. The V and J calls and clone size come from that table; D and trimming were worked out from the DNA. The data show around 170,000 clones, 89% seen once. Sequenced input: peripheral blood. The TCR was taken from a man aged 55 to 69 with acute or convalescent COVID-19. V usage is TRBV2 and J usage is TRBJ2-3; 8 bases are shared with TRBD2. CDR3 residues: CASTTGGSSTDTQYF. CDR3 bases: TGTGCCAGCACAACGGGGGGGTCTAGCACAGATACGCAGTATTTT.